A single sample gave rise to the 9 T cell receptor beta chains below, sequenced in a study of cytomegalovirus exposure and HLA in healthy donors (dated by TCRdb to about 2017). The library was generated by the immunoSEQ multiplex PCR assay. A mixture of 60 forward primers for TCR Vbeta segments and 13 reverse primers for TCR Jbeta segments was used in the multiplex PCR. TCRdb took over this immuneACCESS table, retaining in-frame rearrangements with V and J assigned. Such tables are incomplete; in checked studies, under half of the missing clones stem from an unresolved V gene, and the remainder is unexplained. A total of some 150,000 clones appear in this sample, nearly 80% of them only once. The biggest ten clones account for around 1% of the sample. Specimen: PBMCs. These receptors came from a male donor in good health and CMV-seronegative.

In the case of this clone: Relative to the germline gene, one junction end is altered; a read error may explain this. This chain links TRBV7-2 with TRBJ2-1; D is perhaps TRBD1 (5 bases). Germline CDR1 is SGHTA and CDR2 is FQGNSA. This CDR3 comprises 13 residues. DNA for the CDR3: TGTGCCAGCAGCTTAGCGCGTAGGGGCCGGGCGATCTTC. Its protein product is CASSLARRGRAIF. Combining the CDR3 with reference TRBV7-2 and TRBJ2-1 gives the whole variable domain GAGVSQSPSNKVTEKGKDVELRCDPISGHTALYWYRQSLGQGLEFLIYFQGNSAPDKSGLPSDRFSAERTGGSVSTLTIQRTQQEDSAVYLCASSLARRGRAIFGPGTRLTVL.

This clone was recorded once. The chain carries TRBV5-6 and TRBJ2-5, with D possibly matching TRBD1 (6 bases). This CDR3 comprises 14 residues. V lost 1 base and J lost 5, with 12 bases in between. CDR1 and CDR2 from the germline V gene are SGHDT and YYEEEE. The DNA for the CDR3 is TGTGCCAGCAGCTTGCAGGGGCGGGCGGAGACCCAGTACTTC. Residues: CASSLQGRAETQYF.

The chain employs TRBV5-1 and TRBJ2-7; D is perhaps TRBD2 (5 bases). There are 15 residues in the CDR3. Germline V CDR1 and CDR2: SGHRS, YFSETQ. V gave up 0 bases and J gave up 0 bases, with 10 bases separating them. The CDR3 coding sequence is TGCGCCAGCAGCTTGGCACGGGGTTACTCCTACGAGCAGTACTTC. Encoded protein: CASSLARGYSYEQYF.

This sequence joins TRBV11-3 and TRBJ1-6; no clear D. Trimming removed 0 bases from V and 0 bases from J, with 12 bases in between. The CDR3 runs to 18 residues. Germline V gene sequence: CDR1 SGHNT, CDR2 YENEEA. The DNA for the CDR3 is TGTGCCAGCAGCTTAGAGGGAAAGGAGGGCTCCTATAATTCACCCCTCCACTTT. Its translation is CASSLEGKEGSYNSPLHF.

This chain links TRBV7-3 with TRBJ2-5; tentative D call: TRBD2 (6 bases). The CDR3 covers 15 residues. Germline loops: CDR1 SGHTA, CDR2 FQGTGA. The V and J ends lost 0 bases and 5 bases respectively, with 13 bases between them. The DNA of the CDR3 is TGTGCCAGCAGCTTAACCGGGTCGGGGAGGGAGACCCAGTACTTC. It yields the protein CASSLTGSGRETQYF.

DNA for the CDR3: TGCGCCAGCAGCCTAGAGACAGGGACTGAAGCTTTCTTT. This sequence encodes CASSLETGTEAFF. The rearrangement joins TRBV5-1 to TRBJ1-1, with TRBD1 matching over 7 bases. Germline-derived CDR1 and CDR2 are SGHRS and YFSETQ. With V trimmed by 4 bases and J by 5 bases, 5 bases remained unmatched. The length of the CDR3 is 13 residues.

The count of this clone is one. Sequence at one end of the junction differs from germline and may be a read error. J is TRBJ2-5 and V is TRBV7-7, with 9 nucleotides matching TRBD1. Per germline, CDR1 SSHAT and CDR2 FNYEAQ (reference sequence). This CDR3 has 14 amino acids. The CDR3 region has the DNA TGTGCTAGCAGCTTCAGACAGGGGGGAGAGACCCAGTACTTC. Translation: CASSFRQGGETQYF.

The chain is built from TRBV7-8 and TRBJ2-7; 7 bases agree with TRBD2. CDR3 length equals 16 residues. The V gene's germline CDR1 is SGHVS and CDR2 FQNEAQ. V gave up 5 bases and J gave up 7 bases; unmatched junction bases: 17. This chain's CDR3 is CASSPRVGDGGLEQYF. The CDR3 DNA reads as TGTGCCAGCAGCCCGCGGGTTGGGGACGGGGGGTTGGAGCAGTACTTC.

V is TRBV27 and J is TRBJ1-5, with D possibly being TRBD1 (5 bases). Germline V CDR1 and CDR2: MNHEY, SMNVEV (reference sequence). V was trimmed by 3 bases and J by 7 bases, leaving 10 bases between them. There are 13 residues in the CDR3. The CDR3, as DNA: TGTGCCAGCAGTTTTCTCGGGGGGCAGCCCCAGCATTTT. Encoded protein: CASSFLGGQPQHF.